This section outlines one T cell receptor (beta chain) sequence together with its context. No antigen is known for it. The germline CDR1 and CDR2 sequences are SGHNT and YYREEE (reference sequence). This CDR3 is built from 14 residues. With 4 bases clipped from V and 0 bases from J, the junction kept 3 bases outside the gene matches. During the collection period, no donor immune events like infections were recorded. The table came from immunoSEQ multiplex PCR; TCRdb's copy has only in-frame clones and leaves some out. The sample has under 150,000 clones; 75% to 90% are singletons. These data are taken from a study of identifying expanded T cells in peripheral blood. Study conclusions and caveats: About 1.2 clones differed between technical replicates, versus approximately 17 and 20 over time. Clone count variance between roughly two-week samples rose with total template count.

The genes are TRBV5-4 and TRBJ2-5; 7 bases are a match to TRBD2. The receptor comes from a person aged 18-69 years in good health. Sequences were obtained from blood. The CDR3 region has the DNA TGTGCCAGCAGCCCCAGCGGGAACCAAGAGACCCAGTACTTC. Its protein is CASSPSGNQETQYF. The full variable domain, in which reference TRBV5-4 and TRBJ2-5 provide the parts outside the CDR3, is ETGVTQSPTHLIKTRGQQVTLRCSSQSGHNTVSWYQQALGQGPQFIFQYYREEENGRGNFPPRFSGLQFPNYSSELNVNALELDDSALYLCASSPSGNQETQYFGPGTRLLVL.